The next 6 T cell receptor beta chains were all read from a single sample in a study of OX40 agonist ivuxolimab in advanced cancers. The library was made by the immunoSEQ multiplex PCR assay. Sourced from immuneACCESS, this table was stored by TCRdb with only in-frame sequences that have V and J called. A share of the clones is absent; for the studies checked, an unresolved V gene accounts for under half, and the remainder has no known explanation. Across this sample there are some 74,000 clones, with 91% seen only once. Jointly, the top ten make up roughly 6.9% of the sample. The sequencing used CD4+ or CD8+ T cells sorted from blood, collected in a trial of the OX40 agonist ivuxolimab. These TCRs come from an adult with an advanced solid tumor such as melanoma, head and neck, liver or kidney cancer.

This CDR3 reads CASSDSGAHTGELFF. The DNA of the CDR3 is TGTGCCAGCAGCGATAGCGGGGCCCACACCGGGGAGCTGTTTTTT. V gene TRBV9 combines with J gene TRBJ2-2, with 8 bases identical to TRBD2. Losses at the gene ends were 3 bases for V and 3 bases for J; bases not matched to a gene: 4. This CDR3 has 15 residues. Germline V gene sequence: CDR1 SGDLS, CDR2 YYNGEE.

The V call is TRBV11-1, the J call TRBJ1-4; 8 nucleotides match TRBD1. This CDR3 is 16 amino acids long. J lost 2 bases, V lost 5 bases, and 7 bases had no gene match. CDR1 and CDR2 (germline): SGHAT, FQDESV (reference sequence). The CDR3 region has the DNA TGTGCCAGCAGCCTGGACAGGGCGGCGACTAATGAAAAACTGTTTTTT. Its protein is CASSLDRAATNEKLFF.

V is TRBV5-6 and J is TRBJ1-2; D call uncertain. V was trimmed by 4 bases and J by 8 bases, leaving 15 bases between them. The CDR3 has 13 amino acids. CDR1 and CDR2 (germline): SGHDT, YYEEEE. CDR3 sequence (DNA): TGTGCCAGCAGCCCTACGAGGCGAGCAGGCTACACCTTC. It encodes CASSPTRRAGYTF.

The chain employs TRBV30 and TRBJ1-4; D perhaps matches TRBD1 (5 bases). Deletions cut 0 bases from V and 8 bases from J, with 19 bases between. The CDR3 spans 16 residues. Germline CDR1 and CDR2: GTSNPN and SVGIG (reference sequence). The DNA of the CDR3 is TGTGCCTGGAGTGTAACCCTAAGGGGAGGAAAAGAAAAACTGTTTTTT. Translating it yields CAWSVTLRGGKEKLFF.

The chain has TRBV28 and TRBJ1-1; 8 bases fit TRBD1. CDR1 and CDR2 from the germline V gene are MDHEN and SYDVKM. V dropped 3 bases and J dropped 1; count of bases not matched to a gene: 7. This CDR3 comprises 16 residues. The CDR3 sequence: CASSFLGQGKNTEAFF. In DNA form, the CDR3 reads TGTGCCAGCAGTTTCCTTGGACAGGGCAAGAACACTGAAGCTTTCTTT.

This clone occurred a few times. This CDR3 is CASGSTGHTEAFF. CDR3 nucleotides: TGTGCCAGCGGCTCGACAGGGCACACTGAAGCTTTCTTT. The gene calls are TRBV11-1 and TRBJ1-1, with TRBD1 matching 7 bases. V was clipped by 8 bases and J by 3 bases; unmatched bases: 6. Looked up from germline, CDR1 is SGHAT and CDR2 is FQDESV (reference sequence). CDR3 size: 13 residues.